Below are 32 T cell receptor beta chains sequenced from a single sample in a study of blood T cell repertoires in COVID-19. TCRdb's copy holds only in-frame clones and misses some; the assay was immunoSEQ multiplex PCR. The sample lists 380,000 or so clones; around 89% were seen once. Sample: peripheral blood. These receptors all stem from a middle-aged man with acute or convalescent COVID-19.

The rearrangement joins TRBV7-9 to TRBJ1-1, with TRBD1 matching 8 bases. The CDR3 runs to 15 residues. V shed 5 bases and J 4 bases; nucleotides not matched to a gene: 9. Germline V lookup: CDR1 SEHNR, CDR2 FQNEAQ (reference sequence). Here the CDR3 reads CASSPLSTGGTEAFF. CDR3 nucleotide sequence: TGTGCCAGCAGCCCCCTCTCTACAGGGGGCACTGAAGCTTTCTTT.

The rearrangement joins TRBV5-1 to TRBJ1-2, with D unclear. The germline V gene has CDR1 SGHRS and CDR2 YFSETQ. The CDR3 runs 13 residues. V was clipped by 0 bases and J by 5 bases, with 8 bases between them. This chain's CDR3 is CASSLELAYGYTF. In DNA form, the CDR3 reads TGCGCCAGCAGCTTGGAACTCGCATATGGCTACACCTTC. Supplemented by reference TRBV5-1 and TRBJ1-2, the full variable domain reads KAGVTQTPRYLIKTRGQQVTLSCSPISGHRSVSWYQQTPGQGLQFLFEYFSETQRNKGNFPGRFSGRQFSNSRSEMNVSTLELGDSALYLCASSLELAYGYTFGSGTRLTVV.

This chain uses TRBV6-1 with TRBJ1-6; D perhaps matches TRBD1 (6 bases). CDR3 length: 15 residues. V lost 0 bases and J lost 5, with 8 bases in between. Germline values: CDR1 MNHNS, CDR2 SASEGT. The CDR3 DNA sequence: TGTGCCAGCAGTGAAGCAACAGGGAATAATTCACCCCTCCACTTT. The encoded protein is CASSEATGNNSPLHF.

CDR3 sequence: CAWSVGADQPQHF. The DNA for the CDR3 is TGTGCCTGGAGTGTCGGCGCGGATCAGCCCCAGCATTTT. The rearrangement uses TRBV30 and TRBJ1-5, with no clear D. The germline gives CDR1 GTSNPN, CDR2 SVGIG (reference sequence). Trimming took off 0 bases at V and 5 bases at J, with 8 bases between the two ends. The CDR3 contains 13 residues. The whole variable domain, remainder taken from reference TRBV30 and TRBJ1-5, is SQTIHQWPATLVQPVGSPLSLECTVEGTSNPNLYWYRQAAGRGLQLLFYSVGIGQISSEVPQNLSASRPQDRQFILSSKKLLLSDSGFYLCAWSVGADQPQHFGDGTRLSIL.

This chain links TRBV6-5 with TRBJ1-3; D unresolved. The V end lost 6 bases, the J end lost 7 bases, and 16 bases lay between the germline ends. The CDR3 loop spans 14 amino acids. Germline V gene lookup returns CDR1 MNHEY and CDR2 SVGAGI. The CDR3 region is CASRSSGDGNTIYF. CDR3 nucleotides: TGTGCCAGCAGATCGAGCGGGGATGGGAACACCATATATTTT.

The rearrangement links TRBV7-9 to TRBJ1-5, with 7 bases fitting TRBD1. The CDR3 covers 14 residues. Trimming took 5 bases from V and 5 from J; bases not matched to a gene: 6. Germline-derived CDR1 and CDR2 are SEHNR and FQNEAQ (reference sequence). In DNA form, the CDR3 reads TGTGCCAGCAGCGGAGACAGGGAATATCAGCCCCAGCATTTT. Translated: CASSGDREYQPQHF. Full variable domain (remainder filled in from reference TRBV7-9 and TRBJ1-5): DTGVSQNPRHKITKRGQNVTFRCDPISEHNRLYWYRQTLGQGPEFLTYFQNEAQLEKSRLLSDRFSAERPKGSFSTLEIQRTEQGDSAMYLCASSGDREYQPQHFGDGTRLSIL.

The chain uses TRBV11-2 and TRBJ2-7; D may be TRBD1 (6 bases). The CDR3 is made up of 15 amino acids. Trimming cost V 0 bases and J 3 bases, with 12 bases left between them. The germline CDR1 and CDR2 sequences are SGHAT and FQNNGV. CDR3 sequence (DNA): TGTGCCAGCAGCTTAGAAGGCAGGGGCCTCTACGAGCAGTACTTC. Translated: CASSLEGRGLYEQYF.

The J gene is TRBJ2-7, the V gene TRBV2; possibly TRBD1 for D (6 bases). CDR3 length: 14 amino acids. The ends were cut back, 3 bases at V and 7 bases at J, with 16 bases in the middle. CDR1 is SNHLY, CDR2 FYNNEI, per germline. The CDR3 loop reads CASSELQGSEEQYF. The CDR3 DNA follows: TGTGCCAGCAGTGAGTTACAGGGTTCGGAGGAGCAGTACTTC.

This clone showed up just once. The chain is built from TRBV4-1 and TRBJ1-6; tentative D call: TRBD1 (6 bases). The CDR3 spans 17 residues. The V and J ends lost 0 bases and 4 bases respectively, with 13 bases between them. The V gene's germline CDR1 is MGHRA and CDR2 YSYEKL. CDR3: CASSQDPGQRYNSPLHF. For the CDR3, the DNA is TGCGCCAGCAGCCAAGATCCGGGACAAAGATATAATTCACCCCTCCACTTT.

Turning to this clone: The sample carries other DNA sequences with the same CDR3. The rearrangement links TRBV29-1 to TRBJ1-1; D unresolved. In germline, CDR1 is SQVTM, CDR2 ANQGSEA. Trimming left V 6 bases short and J 4 bases short, with 12 bases between. The CDR3 runs to 12 residues. The CDR3 loop reads CSVRWGGTEAFF. As DNA, the CDR3 is TGCAGCGTGCGTTGGGGAGGCACTGAAGCTTTCTTT.

The chain recombines TRBV7-8 with TRBJ1-3; 8 bases map to TRBD1. This CDR3 region has 17 residues. The germline V gene has CDR1 SGHVS and CDR2 FQNEAQ. Unmatched junction bases numbered 11, after V lost 2 bases and J lost 5 bases. CDR3 protein: CASSLSGQGSWRNTIYF. The CDR3 nucleotides read TGTGCCAGCAGCTTAAGTGGACAGGGATCCTGGCGAAACACCATATATTTT.

The chain's CDR3 is CATYGDRGRHEQYF. The DNA for the CDR3 is TGTGCCACCTACGGAGACAGGGGGCGTCACGAGCAGTACTTC. This chain uses TRBV25-1 with TRBJ2-7, with TRBD1 matching over 10 bases. The CDR3 totals 14 residues. The germline V gene has CDR1 MGHDK and CDR2 SYGVNS. J was trimmed by 5 bases and V by 10 bases; bases with no gene match: 11.

The V gene is TRBV19, the J gene TRBJ1-2, with TRBD1 matching over 7 bases. V was pared by 5 bases and J by 8 bases, with 14 bases of the junction left unmatched. Germline-derived CDR1 and CDR2 are LNHDA and SQIVND (reference sequence). The CDR3 loop spans 15 amino acids. The CDR3 region is CASSDDREAIVGYTF. CDR3 DNA: TGTGCCAGTAGTGATGACAGGGAAGCTATCGTAGGCTACACCTTC.

This clone was seen only once. The V call is TRBV10-2, the J call TRBJ2-3, with 8 nucleotides matching TRBD1. With 6 bases clipped from V and 5 bases from J, the junction kept 10 bases outside the gene matches. Germline lookup yields CDR1 WSHSY and CDR2 SAAADI. This CDR3 region has 15 residues. The CDR3 DNA follows: TGCGCCAGCAGCGCCGTTGGGACAGGTATAGATACGCAGTATTTT. Translating it yields CASSAVGTGIDTQYF.

This clone occurred a few times. The rearrangement joins TRBV19 to TRBJ2-1; 9 bases map to TRBD1. Trimming at V came to 6 bases and at J to 0 bases, leaving 0 bases not matched to a gene. The CDR3 runs 14 residues. The germline CDR1 and CDR2 sequences are LNHDA and SQIVND (reference sequence). The CDR3 reads CASRDRGSYNEQFF. CDR3 bases: TGTGCCAGTAGGGACAGGGGCTCCTACAATGAGCAGTTCTTC. Variable domain in full (rest from reference TRBV19 and TRBJ2-1): DGGITQSPKYLFRKEGQNVTLSCEQNLNHDAMYWYRQDPGQGLRLIYYSQIVNDFQKGDIAEGYSVSREKKESFPLTVTSAQKNPTAFYLCASRDRGSYNEQFFGPGTRLTVL.

This chain links TRBV24-1 with TRBJ2-7; 11 positions agree with TRBD1. Looked up from germline, CDR1 is KGHDR and CDR2 is SFDVKD. J was trimmed by 3 bases and V by 4 bases; bases with no gene match: 1. The CDR3 covers 14 residues. In DNA form, the CDR3 reads TGTGCCACCAGTGAGGGACAGGGGGTCTACGAGCAGTACTTC. Amino acids: CATSEGQGVYEQYF.

The rearrangement links TRBV4-1 to TRBJ1-6; 9 nucleotides agree with TRBD1. The CDR3 spans 16 residues. Per germline, CDR1 MGHRA and CDR2 YSYEKL. V lost 3 bases, J lost 13 bases, and 13 bases stayed unmatched. The CDR3 coding sequence is TGCGCCAGCAGCCAGCTTGTCCCGGGACAGGGACTCCCCCTCCACTTT. It yields the protein CASSQLVPGQGLPLHF.

For this clone: The junction does not match germline at one end; this may be a read error. The rearrangement links TRBV11-2 to TRBJ1-2, with D unresolved. Per germline, CDR1 SGHAT and CDR2 FQNNGV. The CDR3 consists of 14 residues. For the CDR3, the DNA is TGTGCCAGCAGCCCCGACGGAGCTAACTATGGCCACACCTTC. Amino acid sequence: CASSPDGANYGHTF.

J is TRBJ2-7 and V is TRBV29-1; the match to TRBD1 covers 10 bases. The CDR3 extends over 14 amino acids. In germline, CDR1 is SQVTM, CDR2 ANQGSEA. The V gene end was trimmed by 2 bases and the J gene end by 7 bases; junction bases not matched to a gene: 8. As DNA, the CDR3 is TGCAGCGTTGAAAAAAAGGACAGGGGGGCGGAGCAGTACTTC. Translating gives CSVEKKDRGAEQYF.

The V gene is TRBV5-1, the J gene TRBJ1-4; D unresolved. Trimming removed 4 bases from V and 5 bases from J, with 15 bases in between. From germline, CDR1 is SGHRS and CDR2 YFSETQ. This CDR3 contains 15 residues. CDR3 sequence (DNA): TGCGCCAGCAGCCCACAACGCGGGGTCAATGAAAAACTGTTTTTT. It encodes CASSPQRGVNEKLFF.

The V and J genes are TRBV3-1 (or the pseudogene TRBV3-2) and TRBJ1-4, with TRBD1 matching over 8 bases. Germline-derived CDR1 and CDR2 are LGHDT and YNNKEL (reference sequence). Trimming at V came to 0 bases and at J to 7 bases, leaving 4 bases not matched to a gene. This CDR3 has 15 residues. CDR3 residues: CASSQDFRGREKLFF. CDR3 nucleotide sequence: TGTGCCAGCAGCCAAGATTTCAGGGGGCGTGAAAAACTGTTTTTT.

The chain uses TRBV7-9 and TRBJ2-2; 9 bases fit TRBD2. This CDR3 spans 15 amino acids. Trimming took 11 bases from V and 0 from J; bases not matched to a gene: 7. Germline V gene sequence: CDR1 SEHNR, CDR2 FQNEAQ (reference sequence). The CDR3 spells CACIAGAANTGELFF. CDR3 in DNA: TGTGCCTGCATAGCGGGGGCCGCGAACACCGGGGAGCTGTTTTTT.

V and J are TRBV5-6 and TRBJ2-5, with D unclear. With 4 bases removed from V and 4 bases from J, the gap between germline ends came to 11 bases. Germline lookup yields CDR1 SGHDT and CDR2 YYEEEE. CDR3 length equals 13 residues. Here the CDR3 reads CASSRWSRETQYF. The CDR3 nucleotides read TGTGCCAGCAGCCGATGGTCGCGAGAGACCCAGTACTTC.

V gene TRBV4-1 combines with J gene TRBJ1-2, with 9 bases matching TRBD1. Per germline, CDR1 MGHRA and CDR2 YSYEKL. The CDR3 covers 17 residues. The J segment lost 6 bases and the V segment lost 2 bases, leaving 13 bases of the junction unmatched. CDR3 sequence (DNA): TGCGCCAGCAGCCAAAACACGGTCTCGAGGGACAGGGATGGCTACACCTTC. Amino acid sequence: CASSQNTVSRDRDGYTF.

There are a few counts of this clone. This sequence joins TRBV19 and TRBJ2-3; weak D call: TRBD2 (6 bases). V was shortened by 4 bases and J by 1 base, with 18 bases between the two germline ends. This CDR3 has 17 residues. Germline CDR1 is LNHDA and CDR2 is SQIVND (reference sequence). The CDR3 DNA is TGTGCCAGTAGTACTAGCCCCGGGGGTGTCGGCACAGATACGCAGTATTTT. It yields the protein CASSTSPGGVGTDTQYF.

The CDR3 DNA reads as TGTGCCAGCAGCCCGCCGGGACAGGGGATAACCTACGAGCAGTACTTC. Protein: CASSPPGQGITYEQYF. V and J are TRBV7-9 and TRBJ2-7, with 10 bases lining up with TRBD1. This CDR3 is built from 16 residues. Germline V lookup: CDR1 SEHNR, CDR2 FQNEAQ (reference sequence). V lost 5 bases, J lost 2 bases, and 9 bases stayed unmatched.

This clone was recorded a few times. The chain couples TRBV7-8 to TRBJ1-5, with TRBD1 identical over 7 bases. Germline values: CDR1 SGHVS, CDR2 FQNEAQ. Unmatched junction bases numbered 11, after V lost 5 bases and J lost 4 bases. The CDR3 spans 16 residues. The CDR3 nucleotides are TGTGCCAGCAGCCCTATGACAGGGTATCGGAATCAGCCCCAGCATTTT. This encodes CASSPMTGYRNQPQHF.

This rearrangement joins TRBV9 to TRBJ1-1; D not resolved. The CDR3 is 13 amino acids. Germline values: CDR1 SGDLS, CDR2 YYNGEE. V lost 2 bases and J 0 bases, leaving 5 bases between the germline ends. CDR3 residues: CASSVRVNTEAFF. The CDR3 nucleotides read TGTGCCAGCAGCGTCCGAGTGAACACTGAAGCTTTCTTT.

This rearrangement joins TRBV11-2 to TRBJ2-7; D is possibly TRBD2 (5 bases). Trimming stripped 5 bases from V and 5 bases from J, with 13 bases between. This CDR3 comprises 13 residues. Germline V CDR1 and CDR2: SGHAT, FQNNGV. The CDR3 sequence: CASSPRASNEQYF. DNA for the CDR3: TGTGCCAGCAGCCCGAGGGCCAGCAACGAGCAGTACTTC.

This chain connects TRBV5-1 to TRBJ2-1, with 8 bases that match TRBD2. CDR1 and CDR2 (germline): SGHRS, YFSETQ. With V trimmed by 5 bases and J by 0 bases, 7 bases remained unmatched. The CDR3 contains 16 residues. CDR3 sequence reads: CASRARSGGSYNEQFF. The CDR3 coding sequence is TGCGCCAGCAGGGCCCGGAGCGGGGGCTCCTACAATGAGCAGTTCTTC. Complete variable domain (other parts from reference TRBV5-1 and TRBJ2-1): KAGVTQTPRYLIKTRGQQVTLSCSPISGHRSVSWYQQTPGQGLQFLFEYFSETQRNKGNFPGRFSGRQFSNSRSEMNVSTLELGDSALYLCASRARSGGSYNEQFFGPGTRLTVL.

V gene TRBV7-6 combines with J gene TRBJ2-1, with TRBD2 matching 7 bases. CDR3 length: 17 residues. The germline V gene encodes CDR1 SGHVS and CDR2 FNYEAQ. The V and J ends lost 5 bases and 7 bases, in that order; junction bases with no gene match: 17. CDR3 protein: CASSTRVAGDRRNEQFF. As DNA, the CDR3 is TGTGCCAGCAGCACAAGGGTGGCGGGAGATCGGCGTAATGAGCAGTTCTTC.

V is TRBV2 and J is TRBJ1-2, with unresolved D. The CDR3 has 10 residues. Germline values: CDR1 SNHLY, CDR2 FYNNEI. V was pared by 3 bases and J by 10 bases, with 6 bases between. CDR3 residues: CASSDSFYTF. CDR3 in DNA: TGTGCCAGCAGTGATTCATTCTACACCTTC.